This TCR beta chain was captured by sequencing in a study of blood T cell repertoires in COVID-19. A Seattle source enrolled patients during active infection and followed them longitudinally. Methods used by the authors: How many nucleated cells were present was estimated from reference gene primer amplification. Data came from immunoSEQ multiplex PCR; TCRdb stores just in-frame clones and leaves some out. V and J calls and clone size are given by that table; D and trimming were obtained from the DNA. This table holds around 84,000 clones, 78% found once. CDR3 length: 17 residues. The V and J ends lost 3 bases and 7 bases, in that order; junction bases with no gene match: 14. Germline assignment: CDR1 SGDLS and CDR2 YYNGEE.

Material: peripheral blood. The TCR sequence derives from a man between 60 and 70 years old with COVID-19, enrolled during active disease. The V gene is TRBV9, the J gene TRBJ2-2; 8 bases align to TRBD2. The CDR3 here is CASSETGTSGLHGELFF. In DNA, the CDR3 is TGTGCCAGCAGCGAAACCGGGACTAGTGGCCTCCACGGGGAGCTGTTTTTT.